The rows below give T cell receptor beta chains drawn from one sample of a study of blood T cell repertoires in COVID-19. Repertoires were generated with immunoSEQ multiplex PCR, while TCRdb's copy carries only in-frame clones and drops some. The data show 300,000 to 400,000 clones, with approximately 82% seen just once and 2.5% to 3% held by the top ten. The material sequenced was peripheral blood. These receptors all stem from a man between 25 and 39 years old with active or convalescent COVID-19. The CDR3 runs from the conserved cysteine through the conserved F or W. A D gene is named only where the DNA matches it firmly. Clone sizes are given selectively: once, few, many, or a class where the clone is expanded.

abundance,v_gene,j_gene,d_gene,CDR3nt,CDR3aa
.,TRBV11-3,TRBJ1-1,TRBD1,TGTGCCAGCAGCTCTCGCTCTTGGGACAGGTTTCTCCGGCAGGCTTTCTTT,CASSSRSWDRFLRQAFF
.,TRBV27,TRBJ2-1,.,TGTGCCAGCAGATTACAGGCGACGCTCTCCTACAATGAGCAGTTCTTC,CASRLQATLSYNEQFF
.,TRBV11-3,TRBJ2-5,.,TGTGCCAGCAGCTTAGACCCCACAGGGACAGAGACCCAGTACTTC,CASSLDPTGTETQYF
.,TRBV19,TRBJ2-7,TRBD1,TGTGCCAGTAGTATCGGGACAGACACCTACGAGCAGTACTTC,CASSIGTDTYEQYF
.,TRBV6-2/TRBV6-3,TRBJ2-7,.,TGTGCCAGCAGTTACCCGGACGAGCAGTACTTC,CASSYPDEQYF
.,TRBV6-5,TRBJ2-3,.,TGTGCCAGCAGTTACCTCCGGTCAGGGCCCACAGATACGCAGTATTTT,CASSYLRSGPTDTQYF
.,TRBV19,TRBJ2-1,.,TGTGCCAGTTCCCATGCTGGACATATAGGCAATGAGCAGTTCTTC,CASSHAGHIGNEQFF
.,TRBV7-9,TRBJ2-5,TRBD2,TGTGCCAGCAGCTTAAAGCGGGAGTCATTAGAGACCCAGTACTTC,CASSLKRESLETQYF
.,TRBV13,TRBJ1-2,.,TGTGCCAGCAGCTCCCAAGGGCGGGGAGGCTACACCTTC,CASSSQGRGGYTF
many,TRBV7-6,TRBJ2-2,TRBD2,TGTGCCAGCAGCTGGCAGCGGGGGGCCACCGGGGAGCTGTTTTTT,CASSWQRGATGELFF
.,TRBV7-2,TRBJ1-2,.,TGTGCCAGCAGCCTTAGGGAGGGCGGTGGGTATGGCTACACCTTC,CASSLREGGGYGYTF
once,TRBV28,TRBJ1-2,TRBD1,TGTGCCAGCAGGGGGCGGACAGGGTGGAACTATGGCTACACCTTC,CASRGRTGWNYGYTF
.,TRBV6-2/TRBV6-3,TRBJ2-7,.,TGTGCCAGCAGTTATGGACAGGGAGGGGCCTCCTACGAGCAGTACTTC,CASSYGQGGASYEQYF
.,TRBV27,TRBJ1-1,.,TGTGCCAGCAGTTTATCGAGCAAGTCTGAAGCTTTCTTT,CASSLSSKSEAFF
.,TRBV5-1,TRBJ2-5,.,TGCGCCAGCAGCTTTCGGGGACAAGAGACCCAGTACTTC,CASSFRGQETQYF
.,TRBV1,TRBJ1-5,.,TGCACCAGCAGCCAAGATAGGGGGGAGGACAGGGTCTCAGATCAGCCCCAGCATTTT,CTSSQDRGEDRVSDQPQHF
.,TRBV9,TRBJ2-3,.,TGTGCCAGCAGCGTAGCCTACACAGATACGCAGTATTTT,CASSVAYTDTQYF
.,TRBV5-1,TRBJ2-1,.,TGCGCCAGCAGCATCAGCGGGCTGGGGAATGAGCAGTTCTTC,CASSISGLGNEQFF
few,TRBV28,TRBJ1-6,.,TGTGCCAGCAGTTCCCCGGGAGGGCGGTCACCCCTCCACTTT,CASSSPGGRSPLHF
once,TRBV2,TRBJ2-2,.,TGTGCCAGCAGGACGACTTCTGCCACCGGGGAGCTGTTTTTT,CASRTTSATGELFF
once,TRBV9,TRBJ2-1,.,TGTGCCAGCAGCGATTTCAGGGGAAACAATGAGCAGTTCTTC,CASSDFRGNNEQFF
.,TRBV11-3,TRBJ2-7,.,TGTGCCAGCAGCTTAGTATCGGAGGATTCCTACGAGCAGTACTTC,CASSLVSEDSYEQYF
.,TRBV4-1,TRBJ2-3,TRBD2,TGCGCCAGCAGCCTGCGGGGGACCCAGAGGGCCACAGATACGCAGTATTTT,CASSLRGTQRATDTQYF
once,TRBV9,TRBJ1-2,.,TGTGCCAGCAGCGCATCACTATTCGGAGAGTATGGCTACACCTTC,CASSASLFGEYGYTF
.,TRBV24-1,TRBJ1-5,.,TGTGCCACCAGTAAACAGGACAATCAGCCCCAGCATTTT,CATSKQDNQPQHF
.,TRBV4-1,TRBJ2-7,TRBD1,TGCGCCAGCAGCCGCCACCGGGACAGGGCCTACGAGCAGTACTTC,CASSRHRDRAYEQYF
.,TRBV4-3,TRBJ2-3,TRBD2,TGCGCCAGCAGCCAGATAATAGCGGGGTACACAGATACGCAGTATTTT,CASSQIIAGYTDTQYF
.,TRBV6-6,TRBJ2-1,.,TGTGCCAGCAGTCCACTAGGTTTGGGGAACAATGAGCAGTTCTTC,CASSPLGLGNNEQFF
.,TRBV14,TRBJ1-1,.,TGTGCCAGCAGCTCCCGGGTCCGGAACACTGAAGCTTTCTTT,CASSSRVRNTEAFF
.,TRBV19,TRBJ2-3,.,TGTGCCAGTAGTATGGGCGATACGCAGTATTTT,CASSMGDTQYF
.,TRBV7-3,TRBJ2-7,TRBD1,TGTGCCAGCAGCTCCAGGACAGGGGACGAGCAGTACTTC,CASSSRTGDEQYF
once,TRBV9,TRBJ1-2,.,TGTGCCAGCAGCGTACAGGGAACCTATGGCTACACCTTC,CASSVQGTYGYTF
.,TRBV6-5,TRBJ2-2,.,TGTGCCAGCAGCCGGACCGGGGACTCCCTGTTTTTT,CASSRTGDSLFF
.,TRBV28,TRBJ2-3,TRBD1,TGTGCCAGCAGTTTCAATCCGGGACAGGGCACAGATACGCAGTATTTT,CASSFNPGQGTDTQYF
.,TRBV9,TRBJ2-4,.,TGTGCCAGCAGCGAACTACCAGGGAACATTCAGTACTTC,CASSELPGNIQYF